This T cell receptor beta chain comes out of a study of blood T cell repertoires in COVID-19 (TCRdb year 2020). Context from the whole study: The collaborator samples originated in the United States, Italy and Spain and spanned the acute and convalescent phases of COVID-19. The prospective study material was composed of cDNA or gDNA derived from T cells, B-cell-depleted T cells, or PBMCs. Subjects who had been exposed to COVID-19, were actively infected with it, or had recovered from it provided the deeply sampled blood TCRbeta repertoires that made up the dataset. A freely available public database, intended as a resource for researchers studying the immune response to SARS-CoV-2, is where the repertoires were released. The samples were drawn from two sources: the first 160 participants of the ongoing ImmuneRACE study, and 1,254 subjects contributed by 6 global collaborators. Nearly every sample came with metadata listing a de-identified subject ID, COVID-19 status, age in years and sex. Where available, HLA class I and class II types were obtained from metadata supplied by the sample provider rather than from assay-based typing.

Each collaborating institution followed its own protocols to collect whole blood in K2EDTA tubes. For TCRbeta analysis, collaborators shipped samples in one of three forms: frozen whole blood, isolated PBMCs, or DNA extracted from either of those sample types. The CDR3 goes from the cysteine to the phenylalanine over 12 residues. This entry keeps only the CDR3 DNA: 36 bases, framed from base 1. The V and J ends are trimmed by 0 bases and 9 bases, leaving 6 bases between them. In the germline V gene, CDR1 corresponds to SGHTA and CDR2 to FQGTGA. Results and caveats for the whole study, not just this receptor: The amount of clinical and demographic metadata varied by source and participant and was provided uncurated.

About this clone: The clone's antigen remains unknown. No clone much larger than this one lies a single base away; base qualities are absent.

The immunoSEQ Assay, a bias-controlled multiplex PCR, was used to amplify TCRbeta CDR3 regions from genomic DNA. On the study's bioinformatics: The number of nucleated cells in each sample was estimated by amplification of reference gene primers within the assay. To quantify the absolute abundance of each unique TCRbeta CDR3 rearrangement, sequence reads were collapsed and filtered. For each sample, productive Simpson clonality was calculated as the square root of Simpson's diversity index over productive rearrangements. TCRdb took over this immuneACCESS table, retaining in-frame rearrangements with V and J assigned. Such tables are incomplete; in checked studies, under half of the missing clones stem from an unresolved V gene, and the remainder is unexplained. That table is the source of V, J and clone size, and D and trimming were worked out from the DNA. Here the sample has around 150,000 clones; approximately 90% occur a single time. The ten largest make up 3% to 3.5% of the sample.

Sequenced material: peripheral blood. The sequence came from a woman aged 55-75 years with active COVID-19. The sequence is built from TRBV7-3 and TRBJ2-1, with a weak D call of TRBD1 (5 bases match). The CDR3 loop reads CASSLTRGEQFF. The base sequence is TGTGCCAGCAGCTTAACAAGGGGTGAGCAGTTCTTC.